The clone carrying this TCR beta chain has more than one count but fewer than ten. What it recognizes is unknown. The sample is drawn from a study of response to subunit inactivated influenza vaccine. Findings and limits, study-wide: The authors put forward the suggestion that each seasonal influenza vaccination may bring in only a limited number of new T cells.

The CDR3 is made up of 17 amino acids. Germline lookup yields CDR1 DFQATT and CDR2 SNEGSKA (reference sequence). V was cut by 3 bases and J by 0 bases, with 18 bases left in between. Using its own MiXCR run on the RT-PCR reads, TCRdb lists one record per CDR3 protein. The table shows about 780,000 distinct CDR3 sequences, with around a sixth occurring only once. This clonotype was sampled from a man in his forties or fifties who received an inactivated influenza vaccine. This chain connects TRBV20-1 to TRBJ2-1, with D possibly being TRBD2 (5 bases). The source material was PBMCs from blood, sampled 5 days after vaccination. Here the CDR3 reads CSASHYQRSSSYNEQFF. The CDR3 DNA is TGCAGTGCTAGCCACTACCAGCGGTCGAGCTCCTACAATGAGCAGTTCTTC.